The rows below give T cell receptor beta chains drawn from one sample of a study of blood T cell repertoires in COVID-19. Clones were read by immunoSEQ multiplex PCR, and TCRdb kept only the in-frame ones, dropping some. Altogether roughly 180,000 clones are present, roughly 88% being singletons, with the ten largest covering 5.5% to 8%. Specimen: peripheral blood. The receptors here all came from an elderly man with COVID-19, enrolled during active disease. Each CDR3 is given with its conserved first and last residue. D genes are given only for firm matches. Part of the rows lack a size; the others show once, few, many or a class for expanded clones.

v_call: TRBV28
d_call: TRBD1
clone_size: -
j_call: TRBJ2-1
cdr3_aa: CASEGQGSLSYNEQFF
cdr3_nt: TGTGCCAGCGAAGGACAGGGGAGTCTCTCCTACAATGAGCAGTTCTTC

v_call: TRBV18
d_call: TRBD1
clone_size: -
j_call: TRBJ1-2
cdr3_aa: CASSPTGLYGYTF
cdr3_nt: TGTGCCAGCTCACCGACAGGGCTCTATGGCTACACCTTC

v_call: TRBV24-1
d_call: -
clone_size: -
j_call: TRBJ2-7
cdr3_aa: CATSDGYEQYF
cdr3_nt: TGTGCCACCAGTGACGGGTACGAGCAGTACTTC

v_call: TRBV2
d_call: -
clone_size: -
j_call: TRBJ2-1
cdr3_aa: CASKLEGFKDEQFF
cdr3_nt: TGTGCCAGCAAGCTGGAGGGGTTTAAGGATGAGCAGTTCTTC

v_call: TRBV29-1
d_call: TRBD1
clone_size: -
j_call: TRBJ1-1
cdr3_aa: CSATGGRDITFF
cdr3_nt: TGCAGCGCCACAGGGGGCAGAGACATAACTTTCTTT

v_call: TRBV10-3
d_call: TRBD1
clone_size: -
j_call: TRBJ1-6
cdr3_aa: CAISDSTGGRSPLHF
cdr3_nt: TGTGCCATCAGTGACTCGACAGGGGGTCGTTCACCCCTCCACTTT

v_call: TRBV12-3/TRBV12-4
d_call: -
clone_size: few
j_call: TRBJ1-3
cdr3_aa: CASSFTGNTIYF
cdr3_nt: TGTGCCAGCAGTTTTACTGGAAACACCATATATTTT

v_call: TRBV11-3
d_call: -
clone_size: -
j_call: TRBJ2-7
cdr3_aa: CASTPRAGHTYEQYF
cdr3_nt: TGTGCCAGCACCCCCCGGGCAGGACACACCTACGAGCAGTACTTC

v_call: TRBV27
d_call: -
clone_size: -
j_call: TRBJ1-6
cdr3_aa: CASRGADNSPLHF
cdr3_nt: TGTGCCAGCAGGGGGGCGGATAATTCACCCCTCCACTTT

v_call: TRBV7-9
d_call: TRBD1
clone_size: -
j_call: TRBJ2-7
cdr3_aa: CASSLGDSIYEQYF
cdr3_nt: TGTGCCAGCAGCTTGGGGGACAGTATCTACGAGCAGTACTTC

v_call: TRBV6-6
d_call: -
clone_size: -
j_call: TRBJ1-6
cdr3_aa: CASSPVQGTYNSPLHF
cdr3_nt: TGTGCCAGCAGTCCCGTACAGGGAACCTATAATTCACCCCTCCACTTT

v_call: TRBV5-1
d_call: TRBD1
clone_size: -
j_call: TRBJ2-2
cdr3_aa: CASSSSGGVNTGELFF
cdr3_nt: TGCGCCAGCAGCTCTTCAGGGGGCGTCAACACCGGGGAGCTGTTTTTT

v_call: TRBV18
d_call: TRBD1
clone_size: -
j_call: TRBJ1-6
cdr3_aa: CASSPGQGSSPLHF
cdr3_nt: TGTGCCAGCTCACCTGGACAGGGATCTTCACCCCTCCACTTT

v_call: TRBV3-1/TRBV3-2
d_call: -
clone_size: -
j_call: TRBJ1-4
cdr3_aa: CASSHSGPASNEKLFF
cdr3_nt: TGTGCCAGCAGCCATTCAGGGCCGGCGTCAAATGAAAAACTGTTTTTT

v_call: TRBV2
d_call: -
clone_size: once
j_call: TRBJ2-6
cdr3_aa: CASSDDAGGANVLTF
cdr3_nt: TGTGCCAGCAGTGACGACGCGGGGGGGGCCAACGTCCTGACTTTC

v_call: TRBV3-1/TRBV3-2
d_call: -
clone_size: -
j_call: TRBJ1-6
cdr3_aa: CASSGGFNSPLHF
cdr3_nt: TGTGCCAGTAGCGGGGGGTTTAATTCACCCCTCCACTTT

v_call: TRBV6-5
d_call: -
clone_size: -
j_call: TRBJ1-6
cdr3_aa: CASSYSRRKVNSPLHF
cdr3_nt: TGTGCCAGCAGTTACTCGCGGCGGAAAGTAAATTCACCCCTCCACTTT

v_call: TRBV19
d_call: -
clone_size: -
j_call: TRBJ1-3
cdr3_aa: CASSKGDGNTIYF
cdr3_nt: TGTGCCAGTAGTAAGGGGGATGGAAACACCATATATTTT

v_call: TRBV5-1
d_call: TRBD1
clone_size: -
j_call: TRBJ2-5
cdr3_aa: CASSLWTGKETQYF
cdr3_nt: TGCGCCAGCAGCTTGTGGACAGGGAAGGAGACCCAGTACTTC

v_call: TRBV15
d_call: TRBD1
clone_size: -
j_call: TRBJ1-1
cdr3_aa: CATSRGQGVNTEAFF
cdr3_nt: TGTGCCACCAGCAGAGGGCAGGGGGTTAACACTGAAGCTTTCTTT

v_call: TRBV5-1
d_call: TRBD2
clone_size: -
j_call: TRBJ2-3
cdr3_aa: CASSGGDPGDTQYF
cdr3_nt: TGCGCCAGCAGCGGGGGGGACCCAGGGGATACGCAGTATTTT

v_call: TRBV5-1
d_call: -
clone_size: -
j_call: TRBJ2-5
cdr3_aa: CASSLGQGLETQYF
cdr3_nt: TGCGCCAGCAGCTTGGGCCAGGGCCTGGAGACCCAGTACTTC

v_call: TRBV27
d_call: -
clone_size: few
j_call: TRBJ2-7
cdr3_aa: CASGVPGVGQYF
cdr3_nt: TGTGCCAGCGGGGTCCCGGGGGTCGGGCAGTACTTC

v_call: TRBV5-1
d_call: -
clone_size: -
j_call: TRBJ1-2
cdr3_aa: CASSLGSYGYTF
cdr3_nt: TGCGCCAGCAGCTTGGGCAGCTATGGCTACACCTTC

v_call: TRBV4-1
d_call: TRBD2
clone_size: -
j_call: TRBJ2-2
cdr3_aa: CASSQGTGTRDTGELFF
cdr3_nt: TGCGCCAGCAGCCAAGGAACCGGGACTAGGGACACCGGGGAGCTGTTTTTT

v_call: TRBV5-4
d_call: -
clone_size: -
j_call: TRBJ1-4
cdr3_aa: CASSPSGAVLNEKLFF
cdr3_nt: TGTGCCAGCAGCCCAAGTGGGGCCGTCCTTAATGAAAAACTGTTTTTT

v_call: TRBV6-6
d_call: TRBD1
clone_size: once
j_call: TRBJ1-5
cdr3_aa: CASSIQGAQRPQHF
cdr3_nt: TGTGCCAGCAGTATACAGGGGGCTCAACGGCCCCAGCATTTT

v_call: TRBV2
d_call: -
clone_size: -
j_call: TRBJ2-5
cdr3_aa: CASSPLASPETQYF
cdr3_nt: TGTGCCAGCAGTCCTCTAGCTTCCCCAGAGACCCAGTACTTC

v_call: TRBV2
d_call: -
clone_size: -
j_call: TRBJ2-7
cdr3_aa: CASTQTGGEQYF
cdr3_nt: TGTGCCAGCACTCAGACGGGTGGTGAGCAGTACTTC

v_call: TRBV18
d_call: -
clone_size: once
j_call: TRBJ1-2
cdr3_aa: CASSPEGDGGYTF
cdr3_nt: TGTGCCAGCTCACCTGAGGGAGACGGTGGCTACACCTTC

v_call: TRBV12-3/TRBV12-4
d_call: -
clone_size: -
j_call: TRBJ2-7
cdr3_aa: CASSFSGAYEQYF
cdr3_nt: TGTGCCAGCAGCTTTAGCGGAGCCTACGAGCAGTACTTC

v_call: TRBV11-2
d_call: -
clone_size: -
j_call: TRBJ1-2
cdr3_aa: CASSSSTVTYGYTF
cdr3_nt: TGTGCCAGCAGCTCATCGACAGTCACCTATGGCTACACCTTC

v_call: TRBV29-1
d_call: -
clone_size: -
j_call: TRBJ2-3
cdr3_aa: CSVDLGLSDDTQYF
cdr3_nt: TGCAGCGTTGATTTAGGACTGAGTGACGATACGCAGTATTTT

v_call: TRBV6-1
d_call: -
clone_size: once
j_call: TRBJ1-5
cdr3_aa: CASSLDSFGEPQHF
cdr3_nt: TGTGCCAGCAGTTTGGACAGTTTCGGCGAGCCCCAGCATTTT

v_call: TRBV5-6
d_call: TRBD2
clone_size: -
j_call: TRBJ2-1
cdr3_aa: CASTPGLASYSSYNEQFF
cdr3_nt: TGTGCCAGCACCCCGGGACTAGCGTCTTACAGCTCCTACAATGAGCAGTTCTTC

v_call: TRBV19
d_call: -
clone_size: -
j_call: TRBJ1-1
cdr3_aa: CASSTRARAEAFF
cdr3_nt: TGTGCCAGTAGTACCAGGGCCCGAGCTGAAGCTTTCTTT

v_call: TRBV5-4
d_call: -
clone_size: few
j_call: TRBJ2-7
cdr3_aa: CASSPGGLSYEQYF
cdr3_nt: TGTGCCAGCAGCCCTGGGGGACTCTCCTACGAGCAGTACTTC

v_call: TRBV5-1
d_call: TRBD1
clone_size: -
j_call: TRBJ2-1
cdr3_aa: CASSLGQGASSEQFF
cdr3_nt: TGCGCCAGCAGCTTGGGGCAGGGGGCTTCTAGTGAGCAGTTCTTC

v_call: TRBV19
d_call: -
clone_size: -
j_call: TRBJ1-4
cdr3_aa: CASSPRPNEKLFF
cdr3_nt: TGTGCCAGTAGCCCCCGTCCTAATGAAAAACTGTTTTTT

v_call: TRBV7-2
d_call: -
clone_size: -
j_call: TRBJ1-3
cdr3_aa: CASSLQGSSSGNTIYF
cdr3_nt: TGTGCCAGCAGCCTTCAGGGGTCCAGCTCTGGAAACACCATATATTTT

v_call: TRBV3-1/TRBV3-2
d_call: TRBD1
clone_size: -
j_call: TRBJ2-3
cdr3_aa: CASSQNRGPDTQYF
cdr3_nt: TGTGCCAGCAGCCAAAACAGGGGACCAGATACGCAGTATTTT

v_call: TRBV7-3
d_call: TRBD1
clone_size: once
j_call: TRBJ2-2
cdr3_aa: CASSSGQPTGELFF
cdr3_nt: TGTGCCAGCAGCTCGGGACAGCCTACCGGGGAGCTGTTTTTT

v_call: TRBV6-5
d_call: -
clone_size: -
j_call: TRBJ1-3
cdr3_aa: CASSYAGSGGNTIYF
cdr3_nt: TGTGCCAGCAGTTACGCCGGGTCGGGGGGGAACACCATATATTTT

v_call: TRBV27
d_call: TRBD1
clone_size: -
j_call: TRBJ1-2
cdr3_aa: CASSSDRFDYGYTF
cdr3_nt: TGTGCCAGCAGTTCGGACAGGTTCGACTATGGCTACACCTTC

v_call: TRBV9
d_call: TRBD2
clone_size: few
j_call: TRBJ2-2
cdr3_aa: CASSAPTWGGYTGELFF
cdr3_nt: TGTGCCAGCAGCGCTCCAACGTGGGGGGGATACACCGGGGAGCTGTTTTTT